This T cell receptor (beta chain) derives from a study of T cell repertoires in cytomegalovirus infection. Study findings and constraints: Within the response measured ex vivo, HLA-C-restricted CMV-specific TCR beta clonotypes were dominant.

Regarding this clonotype: Its antigen is unidentified.

TCRdb passed the reads through MiXCR, listing each CDR3 protein once. The repertoire holds about 310,000 distinct CDR3 sequences, with around 25% as singletons. Germline V gives CDR1 LGHNA, CDR2 YSLEER. This CDR3 spans 16 amino acids. The ends lost 3 bases at V and 6 bases at J; junction bases unmatched: 5. This clonotype originated in a human donor in good health (CMV status not recorded). Some clones in this sample may be carry-over from other donors' samples. The sample was cultured PBMCs, taken from culture after CMV antigen stimulation. The gene calls are TRBV4-3 and TRBJ2-1; 13 bases map to TRBD2. The CDR3 nucleotides are TGCGCCAGCAGCCACCTGGGACTAGCGGGAAGCAATGAGCAGTTCTTC. It is translated as CASSHLGLAGSNEQFF.